The 5 T cell receptor beta chains given below trace back to one sample, sequenced in a study of vaccination effects on CD4 cells after COVID-19. For these receptors, no antigen is known. Antigen-specific CD4+ T cell clonotypes were called by their expansion after viral peptide-pool culture in ViraFEST. Subsequent to a culture period of roughly 11 days, CD4+ T cells were isolated. A PCR test confirmed that the person had SARS-CoV-2 infection between March and December 2020. Here immunoSEQ multiplex PCR was the method, and the copy in TCRdb shows in-frame clones only, minus some. The data contain 45,000 to 70,000 clones, about 77% of them seen just once; the ten biggest clones take up about 5%. This specimen consisted of CD4+ T cells from PBMCs cultured with HIV peptides, obtained before COVID-19 vaccination. Subset given: HIV-1 Nef peptide pool negative control/reference culture. The receptors here all came from a human donor who had a prior SARS-CoV-2 infection.

The V and J genes are TRBV6-2 or TRBV6-3 and TRBJ2-7; D not certain. The CDR3 is made up of 15 amino acids. V shed 3 bases and J shed 2 bases, with 14 bases lying between them. Germline V gives CDR1 MNHEY, CDR2 SVGEGT. The CDR3: CASSYNSESTYEQYF. CDR3 DNA sequence: TGTGCCAGCAGTTATAATTCGGAATCCACCTACGAGCAGTACTTC.

This sequence joins TRBV5-4 and TRBJ2-1; 12 bases are shared with TRBD2. Germline V gene sequence: CDR1 SGHNT, CDR2 YYREEE (reference sequence). The trim removed 4 bases at V and 4 bases at J, leaving 3 bases unmatched. The CDR3 runs to 15 residues. CDR3 bases: TGTGCCAGCAGCCTGACTAGCGGGAGTTACAATGAGCAGTTCTTC. Translating gives CASSLTSGSYNEQFF.

The chain uses TRBV19 and TRBJ1-2, with D perhaps matching TRBD1 (6 bases). This CDR3 is 17 amino acids long. V was cut by 3 bases and J by 4 bases, with 21 bases left in between. Germline values: CDR1 LNHDA, CDR2 SQIVND (reference sequence). Here the CDR3 reads CASSMLLGGAASYGYTF. In nucleotides, the CDR3 is TGTGCCAGTAGTATGCTGCTGGGGGGGGCGGCTTCCTATGGCTACACCTTC.

The chain links TRBV3-1 (or the pseudogene TRBV3-2) to TRBJ1-2; 7 nucleotides agree with TRBD1. Germline V gene lookup returns CDR1 LGHDT and CDR2 YNNKEL (reference sequence). V shed 3 bases, J shed 4 bases, and the junction held 17 bases outside the gene matches. The CDR3 is 18 residues long. The CDR3 protein is CASSHLSSLGSGGYGYTF. CDR3 nucleotides: TGTGCCAGCAGCCATTTAAGTTCCCTCGGTTCAGGGGGCTATGGCTACACCTTC.

The rearrangement links TRBV7-2 to TRBJ2-3; 8 positions agree with TRBD2. Losses at the gene ends were 5 bases for V and 1 base for J; bases not matched to a gene: 5. The length of the CDR3 is 15 residues. Germline V gene data show CDR1 as SGHTA and CDR2 as FQGNSA. The CDR3 loop is CASSPGGFGTDTQYF. The CDR3 DNA reads as TGTGCCAGCAGCCCGGGGGGGTTCGGCACAGATACGCAGTATTTT.